The sequence of this T cell receptor (beta chain) was determined in a study of identical twins. Study-wide results and caveats: Whereas memory repertoires showed no such difference, abundant cord blood beta clonotypes carried fewer insertions.

Comments on this clonotype: The antigen remains unidentified.

It was template switching that added a universal primer site, and there were unique molecular identifiers on the cDNA. TCRdb ran MiXCR on the 5' RACE reads and lists one entry per CDR3 protein. The table shows about 280,000 distinct CDR3 sequences, with approximately 8% occurring only once. V gave up 1 base and J gave up 1 base, with 9 bases separating them. The CDR3 runs 15 residues. The germline V gene has CDR1 LNHDA and CDR2 SQIVND (reference sequence). Another study also made use of these data, one on yellow fever vaccine responses in identical twins.

Source material: memory (CD45RO+) T cells sorted from blood. The origin of this receptor is a woman aged 18-30 years in good health. The V gene is TRBV19, the J gene TRBJ2-3; D possibly corresponds to TRBD2 (6 bases). The CDR3: CASSIGGGRTDTQYF. The CDR3 DNA follows: TGTGCCAGTAGTATAGGAGGAGGGCGCACAGATACGCAGTATTTT.